This T cell receptor (beta chain) was found in a study of cytomegalovirus exposure and HLA in healthy donors. Study-level information: In an earlier analysis, around 100 million unique TCR beta sequences were found from some 200 million T cells.

The PCR employed 60 Vbeta primers together with 13 Jbeta primers. Measured with immunoSEQ multiplex PCR; TCRdb has only the in-frame clones, and not every one. The data show 130,000 or so clones, and the top ten clones hold under 2%. Sequenced: PBMCs. The sequence was obtained from a woman in her forties in good health and CMV-seronegative.

The CDR3 bases are TGTGCCAGCAGACCTCAGAGGGCTGGGTCCCGAAACACTGAAGCTTTCTTT. Translating gives CASRPQRAGSRNTEAFF. V is TRBV28 and J is TRBJ1-1, with D uncertain. The CDR3 runs to 17 residues. Germline-derived CDR1 and CDR2 are MDHEN and SYDVKM. V was cut by 6 bases and J by 2 bases, with 22 bases left in between.